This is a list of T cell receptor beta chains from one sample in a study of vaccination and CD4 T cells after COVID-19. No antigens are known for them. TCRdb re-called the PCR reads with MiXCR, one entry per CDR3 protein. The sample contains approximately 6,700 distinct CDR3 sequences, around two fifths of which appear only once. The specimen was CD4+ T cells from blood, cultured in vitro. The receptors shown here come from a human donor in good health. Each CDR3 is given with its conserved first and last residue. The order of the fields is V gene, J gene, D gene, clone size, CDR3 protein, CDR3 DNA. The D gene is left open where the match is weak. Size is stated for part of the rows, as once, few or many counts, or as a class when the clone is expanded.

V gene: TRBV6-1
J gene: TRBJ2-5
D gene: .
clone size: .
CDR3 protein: CASIRGSRETQYF
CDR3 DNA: TGTGCCAGCATACGCGGCAGCCGGGAGACCCAGTACTTC

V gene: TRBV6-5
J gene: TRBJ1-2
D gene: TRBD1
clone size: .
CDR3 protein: CASSYLPGTGLRPYGYTF
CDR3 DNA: TGTGCCAGCAGTTACCTTCCCGGGACAGGGTTGCGGCCCTATGGCTACACCTTC

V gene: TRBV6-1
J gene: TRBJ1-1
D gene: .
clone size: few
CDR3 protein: CASSQWSGGNSQFF
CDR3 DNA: TGTGCCAGCAGCCAGTGGTCCGGGGGGAACTCTCAGTTCTTT

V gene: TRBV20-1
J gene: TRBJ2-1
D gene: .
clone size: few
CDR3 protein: CSAYTRVKYNEQFF
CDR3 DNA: TGCAGTGCTTACACACGAGTGAAGTACAATGAGCAGTTCTTC

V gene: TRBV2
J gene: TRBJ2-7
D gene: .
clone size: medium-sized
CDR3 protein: CASSEVEGSYEQYF
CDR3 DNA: TGTGCCAGCAGTGAAGTAGAGGGTTCCTACGAGCAGTACTTC

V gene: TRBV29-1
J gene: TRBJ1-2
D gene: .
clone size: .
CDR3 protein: CSVGEGGTGIYGYTF
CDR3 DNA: TGCAGCGTGGGGGAGGGGGGCACAGGGATCTATGGCTACACCTTC

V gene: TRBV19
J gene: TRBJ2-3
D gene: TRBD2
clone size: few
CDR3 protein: CASETSGGSTDTQYF
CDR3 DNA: TGTGCCAGTGAGACTAGCGGGGGTAGCACAGATACGCAGTATTTT

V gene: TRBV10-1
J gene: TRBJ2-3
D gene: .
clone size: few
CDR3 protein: CAGWGDTQYF
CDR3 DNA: TGCGCCGGGTGGGGAGATACGCAGTATTTT

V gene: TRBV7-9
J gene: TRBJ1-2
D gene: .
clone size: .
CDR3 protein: CASSIQALKNYGYTF
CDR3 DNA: TGTGCCAGCAGTATACAGGCCCTAAAAAACTATGGCTACACCTTC

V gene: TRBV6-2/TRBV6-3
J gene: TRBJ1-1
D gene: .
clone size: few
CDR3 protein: CASSYNDGTEAFF
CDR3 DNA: TGTGCCAGCAGTTATAACGACGGCACTGAAGCTTTCTTT

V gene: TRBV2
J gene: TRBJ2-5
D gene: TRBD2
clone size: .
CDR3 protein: CASTSPLAGGQETQYF
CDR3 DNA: TGTGCCAGCACCAGCCCCCTAGCGGGGGGGCAAGAGACCCAGTACTTC

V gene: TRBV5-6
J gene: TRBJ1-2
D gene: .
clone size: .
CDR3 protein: CASSSWTDGYTF
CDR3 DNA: TGTGCCAGCAGCTCCTGGACAGACGGCTACACCTTC

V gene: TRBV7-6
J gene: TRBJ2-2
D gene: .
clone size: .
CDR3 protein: CASSPDRTGELFF
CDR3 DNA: TGTGCCAGCAGCCCGGACAGAACCGGGGAGCTGTTTTTT

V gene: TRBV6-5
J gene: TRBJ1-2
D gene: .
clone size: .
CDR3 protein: CASSYGPGAYQADGYTF
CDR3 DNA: TGTGCCAGCAGTTACGGCCCAGGTGCTTACCAAGCGGATGGCTACACCTTC

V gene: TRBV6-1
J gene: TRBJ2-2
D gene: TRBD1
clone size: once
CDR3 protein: CASRTTGGFTGELFF
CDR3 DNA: TGTGCCAGCAGAACGACAGGGGGGTTCACCGGGGAGCTGTTTTTT

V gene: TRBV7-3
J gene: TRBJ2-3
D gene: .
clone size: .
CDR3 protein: CASSLMGRAVDTQYF
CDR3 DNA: TGTGCCAGCAGCTTAATGGGCAGGGCCGTGGATACGCAGTATTTT

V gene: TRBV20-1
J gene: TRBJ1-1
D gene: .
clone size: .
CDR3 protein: CSAPAWYTEAFF
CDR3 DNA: TGCAGTGCTCCCGCGTGGTACACTGAAGCTTTCTTT

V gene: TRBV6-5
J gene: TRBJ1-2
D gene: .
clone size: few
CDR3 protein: CASSYSAGIYGYTF
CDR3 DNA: TGTGCCAGCAGTTACTCTGCAGGGATTTATGGCTACACCTTC

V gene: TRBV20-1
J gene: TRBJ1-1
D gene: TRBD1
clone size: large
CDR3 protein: CSATDRGRSDTEAFF
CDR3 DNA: TGCAGTGCTACGGACAGGGGGCGGTCTGACACTGAAGCTTTCTTT

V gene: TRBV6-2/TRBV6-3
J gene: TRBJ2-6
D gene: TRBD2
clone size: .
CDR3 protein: CASTTGGAGANVLTF
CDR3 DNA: TGTGCCAGCACCACGGGGGGGGCTGGGGCCAACGTCCTGACTTTC

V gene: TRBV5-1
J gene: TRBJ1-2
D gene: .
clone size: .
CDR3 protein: CASSLEAADPGYTF
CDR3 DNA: TGCGCCAGCAGCTTGGAAGCGGCAGACCCTGGCTACACCTTC

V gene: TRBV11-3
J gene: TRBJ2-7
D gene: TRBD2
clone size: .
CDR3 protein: CASSLDREDEQYF
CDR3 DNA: TGTGCCAGCAGCTTAGACCGGGAGGACGAGCAGTACTTC

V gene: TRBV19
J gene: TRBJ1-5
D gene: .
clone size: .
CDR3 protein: CASTKLNSNQPQHF
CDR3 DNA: TGTGCCAGTACCAAACTTAATAGCAATCAGCCCCAGCATTTT

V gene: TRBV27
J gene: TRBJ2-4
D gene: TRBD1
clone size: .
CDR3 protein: CASSRTGVGGNIQYF
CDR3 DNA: TGTGCCAGCAGCAGGACAGGGGTCGGGGGAAACATTCAGTACTTC

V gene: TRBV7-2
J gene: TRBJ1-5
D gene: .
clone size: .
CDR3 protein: CASSLGGASNQPQHF
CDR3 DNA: TGTGCCAGCAGCTTAGGGGGAGCCTCTAATCAGCCCCAGCATTTT

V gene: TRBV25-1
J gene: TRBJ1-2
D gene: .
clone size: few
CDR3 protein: CASSDDFLYGYTF
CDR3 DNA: TGTGCCAGCAGTGACGACTTCCTCTATGGCTACACCTTC

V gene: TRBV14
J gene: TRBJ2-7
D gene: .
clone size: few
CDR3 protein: CASSEASAKQYF
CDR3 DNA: TGTGCCAGCAGCGAAGCATCGGCCAAGCAGTACTTC

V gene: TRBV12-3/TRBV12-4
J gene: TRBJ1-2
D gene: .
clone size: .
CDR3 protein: CASSLMTGYGYTF
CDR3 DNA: TGTGCCAGCAGTTTAATGACAGGCTATGGCTACACCTTC

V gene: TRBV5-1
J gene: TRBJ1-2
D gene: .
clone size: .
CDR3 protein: CATSDQGIGYTF
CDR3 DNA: TGCGCCACCTCCGATCAGGGGATTGGCTACACCTTC

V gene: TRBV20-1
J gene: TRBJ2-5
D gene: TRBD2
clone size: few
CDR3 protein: CSAGTSGGLQETQYF
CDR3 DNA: TGCAGTGCGGGGACTAGCGGGGGACTCCAAGAGACCCAGTACTTC

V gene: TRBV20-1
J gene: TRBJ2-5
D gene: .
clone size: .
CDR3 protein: CSARDPGFRETQYF
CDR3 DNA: TGCAGTGCTAGAGATCCAGGGTTTCGAGAGACCCAGTACTTC

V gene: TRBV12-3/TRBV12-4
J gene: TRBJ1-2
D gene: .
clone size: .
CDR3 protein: CASTRLGNGYTF
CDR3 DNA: TGTGCCAGCACCCGCCTTGGTAATGGCTACACCTTC

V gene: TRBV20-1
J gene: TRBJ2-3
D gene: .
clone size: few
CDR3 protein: CSARDPGPDTQYF
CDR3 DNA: TGCAGTGCTAGAGATCCGGGCCCAGATACGCAGTATTTT

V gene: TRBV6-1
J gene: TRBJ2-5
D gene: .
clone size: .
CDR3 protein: CASSQTIQETQYF
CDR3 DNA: TGTGCCAGCAGTCAGACTATCCAAGAGACCCAGTACTTC

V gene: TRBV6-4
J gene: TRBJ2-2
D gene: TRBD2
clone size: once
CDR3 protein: CASSEAGGPGELFF
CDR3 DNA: TGTGCCAGCAGTGAAGCGGGGGGGCCCGGGGAGCTGTTTTTT

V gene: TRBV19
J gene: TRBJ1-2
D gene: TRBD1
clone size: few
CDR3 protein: CASQGQGAYGYTF
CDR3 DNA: TGTGCCAGCCAAGGACAGGGGGCCTATGGCTACACCTTC

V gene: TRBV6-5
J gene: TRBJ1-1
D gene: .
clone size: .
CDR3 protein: CASSCSGVYTEAFF
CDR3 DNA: TGTGCCAGCAGTTGCTCGGGGGTTTACACTGAAGCTTTCTTT

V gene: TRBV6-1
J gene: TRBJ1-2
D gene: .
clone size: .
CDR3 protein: CASRASQGRPGANYGYTF
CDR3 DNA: TGTGCCAGCAGAGCATCACAGGGTAGGCCGGGAGCTAACTATGGCTACACCTTC

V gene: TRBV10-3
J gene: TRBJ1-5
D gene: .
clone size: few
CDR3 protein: CAISGQAGEPQHF
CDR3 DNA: TGTGCCATCAGTGGACAGGCTGGGGAGCCCCAGCATTTT

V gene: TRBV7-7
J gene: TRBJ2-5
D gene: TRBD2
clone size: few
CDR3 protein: CASSLDRLAETQYF
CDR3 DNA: TGTGCTAGCAGCTTAGATCGACTAGCAGAGACCCAGTACTTC

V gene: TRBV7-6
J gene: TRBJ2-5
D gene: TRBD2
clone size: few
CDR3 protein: CASSAGTSGETQYF
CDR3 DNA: TGTGCCAGCAGCGCAGGGACTAGCGGGGAGACCCAGTACTTC

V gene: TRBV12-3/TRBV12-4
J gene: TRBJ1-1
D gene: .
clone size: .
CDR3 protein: CASSKQEKAFF
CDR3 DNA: TGTGCCAGCAGTAAGCAGGAAAAAGCTTTCTTT

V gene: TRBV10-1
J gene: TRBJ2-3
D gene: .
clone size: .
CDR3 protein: CASSELGGTQYF
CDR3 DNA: TGCGCCAGCAGTGAGTTGGGGGGTACGCAGTATTTT

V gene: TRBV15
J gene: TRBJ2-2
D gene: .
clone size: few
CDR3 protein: CATSRGADYANTGELFF
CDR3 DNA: TGTGCCACCAGCAGAGGTGCAGACTACGCGAACACCGGGGAGCTGTTTTTT

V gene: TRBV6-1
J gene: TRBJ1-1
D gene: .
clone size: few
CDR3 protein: CASSPNQGQNTEAFF
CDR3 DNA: TGTGCCAGCAGTCCCAATCAGGGGCAGAACACTGAAGCTTTCTTT

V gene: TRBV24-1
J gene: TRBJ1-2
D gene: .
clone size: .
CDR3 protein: CATSPGVGDGYTF
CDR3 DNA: TGTGCCACCAGTCCAGGGGTAGGAGATGGCTACACCTTC

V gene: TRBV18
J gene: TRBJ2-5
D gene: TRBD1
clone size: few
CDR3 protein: CASSLQGEETQYF
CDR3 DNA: TGTGCCAGCTCACTACAGGGGGAAGAGACCCAGTACTTC

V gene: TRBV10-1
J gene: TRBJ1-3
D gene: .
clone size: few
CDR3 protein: CASGAGDAGNTIYF
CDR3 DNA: TGCGCCAGCGGTGCGGGGGATGCAGGAAACACCATATATTTT

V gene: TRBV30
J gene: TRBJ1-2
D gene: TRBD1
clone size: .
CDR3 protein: CAWSVRGTGYGYTF
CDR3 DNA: TGTGCCTGGAGTGTACGTGGGACAGGCTATGGCTACACCTTC

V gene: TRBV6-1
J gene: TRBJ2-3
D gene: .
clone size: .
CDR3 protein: CASSEAGWGTDTQYF
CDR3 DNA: TGTGCCAGCAGTGAAGCAGGGTGGGGCACAGATACGCAGTATTTT

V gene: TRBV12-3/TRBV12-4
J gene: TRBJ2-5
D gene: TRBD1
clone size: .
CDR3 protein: CASSLTGGQETQYF
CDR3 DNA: TGTGCCAGCAGTTTAACAGGGGGGCAAGAGACCCAGTACTTC

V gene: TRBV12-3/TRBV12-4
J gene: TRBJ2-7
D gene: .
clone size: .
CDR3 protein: CASTLAGAYEQYF
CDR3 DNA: TGTGCCAGCACCCTGGCTGGTGCGTACGAGCAGTACTTC

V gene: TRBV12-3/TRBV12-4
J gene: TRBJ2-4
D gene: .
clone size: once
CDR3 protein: CASRLGGTDLNIQYF
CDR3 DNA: TGTGCCAGCAGGTTAGGGGGGACAGATTTGAACATTCAGTACTTC